This T cell receptor (beta chain) was observed in a study of response to subunit inactivated influenza vaccine. V lost 6 bases to trimming and J lost 3 bases, with 18 bases between them. Germline values: CDR1 DFQATT, CDR2 SNEGSKA (reference sequence). The CDR3 is 15 amino acids. In TCRdb, the RT-PCR reads were re-called with MiXCR into one record per CDR3 protein. The repertoire holds about 620,000 distinct CDR3 sequences, with approximately 10% as singletons. These same data were also listed under a study on T cells expressing NK-cell markers. That study reports: Template switching by 5'RACE with UMIs generated the TCR beta cDNA. An anti-gamma-delta TCR antibody was added in several experiments. It restricted sorting to alpha-beta TCR-expressing T cells. Clarity on HCMV specificity was lacking for the expanded NKG2C+ T cell clones.

The source is a man aged 45 to 65 who received an inactivated influenza vaccine. The chain has TRBV20-1 and TRBJ2-1, with D possibly TRBD2 on 7 matching bases. The sample was PBMCs from blood, taken on the day of vaccination. CDR3 sequence (DNA): TGCAGTGCAATGAAGGGGGGGGCCCTCTACAATGAGCAGTTCTTC. Translating gives CSAMKGGALYNEQFF.